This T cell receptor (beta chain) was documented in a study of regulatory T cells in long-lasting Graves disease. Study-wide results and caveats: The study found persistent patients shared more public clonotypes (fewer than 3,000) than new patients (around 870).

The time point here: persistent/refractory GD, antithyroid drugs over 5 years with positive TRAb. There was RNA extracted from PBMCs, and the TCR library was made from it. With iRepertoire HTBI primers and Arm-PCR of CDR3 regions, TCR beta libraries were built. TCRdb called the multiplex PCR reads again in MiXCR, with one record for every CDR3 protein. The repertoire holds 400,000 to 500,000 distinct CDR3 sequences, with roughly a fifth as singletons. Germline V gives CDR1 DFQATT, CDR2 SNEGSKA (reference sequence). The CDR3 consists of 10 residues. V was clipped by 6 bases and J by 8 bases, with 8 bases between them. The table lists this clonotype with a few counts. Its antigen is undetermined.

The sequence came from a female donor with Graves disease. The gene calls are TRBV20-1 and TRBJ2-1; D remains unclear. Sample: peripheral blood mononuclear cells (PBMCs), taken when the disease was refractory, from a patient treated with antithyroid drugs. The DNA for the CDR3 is TGCAGTGCCGCCGGCGATGAGCAGTTCTTC. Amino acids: CSAAGDEQFF.